The 5 T cell receptor beta chains presented below share a single source sample, sequenced in a study of T cells in localized non-small cell lung cancer. TCRdb keeps only in-frame clones here, not all; method: immunoSEQ multiplex PCR. Here the sample spans more than 950 clones, roughly a fifth being singletons. The material sequenced was normal lung tissue next to the tumor, taken before any cancer treatment. The receptor set was obtained from a male donor at least 60 years old with stage III squamous cell lung carcinoma.

This clone was recorded a few times. CDR3 residues: CASSSSRGPAEKLFF. The CDR3 nucleotides are TGTGCCAGCAGCTCCTCCAGGGGGCCGGCAGAAAAACTGTTTTTT. J is TRBJ1-4 and V is TRBV11-3, with TRBD1 matching 8 bases. The V gene end was trimmed by 4 bases and the J gene end by 8 bases; junction bases not matched to a gene: 9. In germline, CDR1 is SGHNT, CDR2 YENEEA. This CDR3 has 15 residues.

This clone is classed as medium-sized. The rearrangement links TRBV1 to TRBJ1-2. TRBV1 is recorded as a pseudogene. The CDR3 has 15 residues. CDR3 in amino acids: CASSQDSGLNYGYTF. Written as DNA, the CDR3 is TGCGCCAGCAGCCAAGACTCCGGGCTAAACTATGGCTACACCTTC.

The rearrangement joins TRBV30 to TRBJ1-3; tentatively, D is TRBD1 (5 bases). V dropped 3 bases and J dropped 3 bases, with 15 bases sitting between them. CDR1 is GTSNPN and CDR2 is SVGIG in the germline V gene (reference sequence). CDR3 length equals 15 residues. CDR3 sequence: CAWSPRRAFGNTIYF. CDR3 nucleotides: TGTGCCTGGAGCCCCCGCAGGGCCTTTGGAAACACCATATATTTT.

There are a few counts of this clone. The chain has TRBV11-3 and TRBJ2-1, with TRBD1 matching 9 bases. From germline, CDR1 is SGHNT and CDR2 YENEEA. The CDR3 loop spans 16 amino acids. V lost 5 bases, J lost 8 bases, and 13 bases stayed unmatched. CDR3 coding DNA: TGTGCCAGCAGCCTGGACCCCGGACAGGGGATGGATGAGCAGTTCTTC. Protein: CASSLDPGQGMDEQFF.

The gene calls are TRBV28 and TRBJ2-2; D perhaps matches TRBD1 (6 bases). The V end was cut by 3 bases, the J end by 0 bases, with 11 bases between. The germline CDR1 and CDR2 sequences are MDHEN and SYDVKM. The CDR3 totals 16 residues. This CDR3 reads CASSFIDRSNTGELFF. In DNA, the CDR3 is TGTGCCAGCAGTTTCATCGACAGGTCGAACACCGGGGAGCTGTTTTTT.